This T cell receptor (beta chain) was recovered during a study of breast tumors, draining lymph nodes, adjacent tissues. Study findings and constraints: Findings are consistent with lymph node origin and intratumoral expansion of most tumor T cells. Tumor repertoires ranked between lymph nodes and nontumor tissue in diversity, with V and J gene preferences. That most tumor T cells come from lymph nodes remained unproven.

Via MiXCR, TCRdb re-called the multiplex PCR reads, giving one row per CDR3 protein. This sample has 200,000 to 250,000 distinct CDR3 sequences, with nearly 35% found just once. This clonotype was counted many times. Antigen unknown. Trimming removed 7 bases from V and 2 bases from J, with 9 bases in between. CDR3 length equals 13 residues. The germline V gene has CDR1 DFQATT and CDR2 SNEGSKA (reference sequence). Breast cancer patients provided tissue from their axillary draining lymph nodes. Input material: axillary lymph node tissue. The rearrangement uses TRBV20-1 and TRBJ1-6; perhaps TRBD1 as D (6 bases). The clonotype comes from a female donor with breast cancer. Some clones in this sample may be carry-over from other donors' samples. The CDR3 is CSVEGAYNSPLHF. The CDR3, as DNA: TGCAGTGTTGAGGGGGCCTATAATTCACCCCTCCACTTT.